These 22 T cell receptor beta chains were sequenced from one sample in a study of breast tumors, draining lymph nodes, adjacent tissues. Axillary draining lymph nodes of breast cancer patients supplied the node samples. TCRdb used MiXCR to reprocess the multiplex PCR reads, holding one entry per CDR3 protein. The repertoire holds approximately 89,000 distinct CDR3 sequences, with approximately 31% as singletons. Input material: axillary lymph node tissue. These receptors came from a female donor with breast cancer. Some clones in this sample may be carry-over from other donors' samples.

At least ten counts were recorded for this clonotype. The rearrangement uses TRBV20-1 and TRBJ1-2; D gene unclear. The V gene's germline CDR1 is DFQATT and CDR2 SNEGSKA (reference sequence). Trimming left V 6 bases short and J 4 bases short, with 18 bases between. The length of the CDR3 is 14 residues. CDR3: CSAETGGLAYGYTF. CDR3 DNA sequence: TGCAGTGCCGAAACCGGAGGACTAGCCTATGGCTACACCTTC.

This clonotype has at least ten counts. The chain employs TRBV7-8 and TRBJ1-3; D is possibly TRBD1 (6 bases). Trimming took 1 base from V and 2 from J, leaving 12 bases between them. Germline CDR1 is SGHVS and CDR2 is FQNEAQ. The CDR3 has 16 amino acids. Here the CDR3 DNA reads TGTGCCAGCAGCTTAGGGTCCAGGGGAACTGGAAACACCATATATTTT. As protein: CASSLGSRGTGNTIYF.

The genes are TRBV20-1 and TRBJ1-6, with D unresolved. The V and J ends lost 1 base and 16 bases respectively, with 8 bases between them. CDR1 and CDR2 from the germline V gene are DFQATT and SNEGSKA (reference sequence). This CDR3 has 10 amino acids. This CDR3 is CSARVRALHF. In DNA form, the CDR3 reads TGCAGTGCTAGAGTGCGGGCTCTCCACTTT.

This clonotype was picked up many times. This rearrangement joins TRBV12-3 or TRBV12-4 to TRBJ2-5; TRBD1 might be the D (7 bases). CDR3 size: 18 residues. V shed 3 bases and J shed 3 bases, with 23 bases lying between them. The CDR3 bases are TGTGCCAGCAGTTTGGAGATGGGAATGGGCGGGACAGAAGAGACCCAGTACTTC. Amino acid sequence: CASSLEMGMGGTEETQYF.

To note about this clonotype: A read error may explain this, as a much larger clone is one base away. V is TRBV20-1 and J is TRBJ2-7; D is possibly TRBD2 (5 bases). CDR1 and CDR2 from the germline V gene are DFQATT and SNEGSKA (reference sequence). The CDR3 covers 14 residues. The germline V and J ends were trimmed by 0 bases and 6 bases, with 15 bases remaining between them. The CDR3 DNA reads TGCAGTGCTAGAGATTATAACGCGGGCGTCGAGCAGTACTTC. It encodes CSARDYNAGVEQYF.

With regard to this clonotype: A read error may account for a junction end that differs from germline. The gene calls are TRBV7-2 and TRBJ1-1; D is unresolved. CDR3 length: 13 amino acids. Germline V gene data show CDR1 as SGHTA and CDR2 as FQGNSA. The CDR3 DNA reads TGTGCCAACAGCCACACAACGAACACTGAAGCTTTCTTT. This translates into CANSHTTNTEAFF.

The chain couples TRBV30 to TRBJ1-6, with TRBD1 matching over 7 bases. With 3 bases clipped from V and 7 bases from J, the junction kept 9 bases outside the gene matches. This CDR3 spans 15 amino acids. Germline V gene lookup returns CDR1 GTSNPN and CDR2 SVGIG (reference sequence). The CDR3 region is CAWSSTGAGNSPLHF. CDR3 in DNA: TGTGCCTGGAGCTCTACAGGGGCAGGGAATTCACCCCTCCACTTT.

Note on this clonotype: One end of the junction is discordant with germline, which a read error may explain. The rearrangement links TRBV10-3 to TRBJ2-7, with TRBD2 matching over 9 bases. The CDR3 has 13 residues. The germline V gene encodes CDR1 ENHRY and CDR2 SYGVKD. For the CDR3, the DNA is TGTGCCAGCAGTGGACTAGCGACCTACGAGCAGTACTTC. Translation gives CASSGLATYEQYF.

This clonotype appeared many times. The genes are TRBV7-8 and TRBJ2-7; maybe TRBD2 (5 bases). Trimming left V 5 bases short and J 3 bases short, with 14 bases between. The CDR3 is made up of 14 amino acids. From germline, CDR1 is SGHVS and CDR2 FQNEAQ. The DNA for the CDR3 is TGTGCCAGCAGCCCTCGGCACGGGGACTACGAGCAGTACTTC. This translates into CASSPRHGDYEQYF.

The V gene is TRBV27, the J gene TRBJ2-5, with D possibly being TRBD2 (6 bases). This CDR3 contains 18 residues. Deletions cut 4 bases from V and 2 bases from J, with 23 bases between. The germline V gene has CDR1 MNHEY and CDR2 SMNVEV (reference sequence). The CDR3 coding sequence is TGTGCCAGCAGTTCCCCGGGGGTACCTCGTCCCGGACAAGAGACCCAGTACTTC. This gives the protein CASSSPGVPRPGQETQYF.

This clonotype has ten or more counts. The chain is built from TRBV30 and TRBJ2-1; D may be TRBD1 (6 bases). The V and J ends lost 3 bases and 9 bases respectively, with 24 bases between them. The CDR3 contains 16 residues. Germline loops: CDR1 GTSNPN, CDR2 SVGIG (reference sequence). CDR3 in amino acids: CAWSPAGRGRFGEQFF. The CDR3 bases are TGTGCCTGGAGCCCCGCGGGCAGGGGAAGGTTCGGTGAGCAGTTCTTC.

Worth noting for this clonotype: Since a much larger clone is just one base distant, this may be a read error. The chain carries TRBV7-8 and TRBJ1-1, with D perhaps TRBD1 (6 bases). Germline CDR1 reads SGHVS; CDR2 reads FQNEAQ. The CDR3 spans 15 residues. CDR3 sequence reads: CASSTSRGVGTEASF. CDR3 DNA: TGTGCCAGCAGCACCTCCAGGGGCGTTGGCACTGAAGCTTCCTTT.

This clonotype was counted at least ten times. V gene TRBV9 combines with J gene TRBJ2-3, with 9 positions matching TRBD2. CDR1 is SGDLS and CDR2 is YYNGEE in the germline V gene. CDR3 size: 17 residues. V gave up 3 bases and J gave up 4 bases; unmatched junction bases: 12. DNA of the CDR3: TGTGCCAGCAGCGCCTCGCTAGCGGGAAGGGGAGCAGATACGCAGTATTTT. Amino acid sequence: CASSASLAGRGADTQYF.

This clonotype was counted at least ten times. The rearrangement uses TRBV6-1 and TRBJ2-7; 8 bases match TRBD2. The CDR3 contains 13 residues. V shed 3 bases and J 3 bases; nucleotides not matched to a gene: 1. CDR1 and CDR2 (germline): MNHNS, SASEGT. As DNA, the CDR3 is TGTGCCAGCAGTGATACTAGCGGCTACGAGCAGTACTTC. This codes for CASSDTSGYEQYF.

This clonotype has ten or more counts. The chain links TRBV5-1 to TRBJ2-7; D is unresolved. The CDR3 loop spans 14 amino acids. Deletions cut 0 bases from V and 0 bases from J, with 7 bases between. Germline values: CDR1 SGHRS, CDR2 YFSETQ. The CDR3 DNA sequence: TGCGCCAGCAGCTTGGGTACCTACTCCTACGAGCAGTACTTC. Protein: CASSLGTYSYEQYF.

This clonotype was counted ten times or more. The rearrangement links TRBV7-2 to TRBJ2-3; TRBD1 is a possible D gene (6 bases). V shed 5 bases and J shed 2 bases, with 14 bases lying between them. Germline assignment: CDR1 SGHTA and CDR2 FQGNSA. CDR3 length equals 15 residues. The CDR3: CASSDSRDNTDTQYF. CDR3 nucleotides: TGTGCCAGCAGCGACTCGAGGGACAACACAGATACGCAGTATTTT.

This sequence joins TRBV12-5 and TRBJ1-1; maybe TRBD1 (5 bases). There are 14 residues in the CDR3. The V end was cut by 2 bases, the J end by 1 base, with 8 bases between. CDR1 is LGHNT and CDR2 is FRNRAP in the germline V gene. The CDR3 DNA is TGTGCTAGTGGTTTGTACGGGGGGAACACTGAAGCTTTCTTT. Translated, it gives CASGLYGGNTEAFF.

This clonotype was recorded many times. The chain employs TRBV20-1 and TRBJ1-5, with no clear D. The length of the CDR3 is 13 residues. Germline-derived CDR1 and CDR2 are DFQATT and SNEGSKA (reference sequence). V lost 1 base and J lost 4, with 8 bases in between. The CDR3: CSARVLDNQPQHF. The CDR3 DNA is TGCAGTGCTAGAGTTTTGGATAATCAGCCCCAGCATTTT.

As DNA, the CDR3 is TGTGCCAGCAGTTACTCAGCGGTGAACACTGAAGCTTTCTTT. It yields the protein CASSYSAVNTEAFF. This chain joins TRBV6-5 and TRBJ1-1; D is uncertain. The CDR3 totals 14 residues. V lost 0 bases to trimming and J lost 0 bases, with 5 bases between them. The germline CDR1 and CDR2 sequences are MNHEY and SVGAGI.

This clonotype was seen repeatedly, ten times or more. This rearrangement joins TRBV7-2 to TRBJ1-2; D is undetermined. Trimming cost V 1 base and J 1 base, with 13 bases left between them. The CDR3 has 16 residues. Germline V gene data show CDR1 as SGHTA and CDR2 as FQGNSA. The CDR3 nucleotides read TGTGCCAGCAGCTTAGGGTATTTTGTTATTAACTATGGCTACACCTTC. It specifies CASSLGYFVINYGYTF.

This clonotype has more than one count but fewer than ten. A much larger clone differs from this one at a single base, so this may be a read error. The gene calls are TRBV30 and TRBJ1-2; possible D gene TRBD1, 5 bases. The CDR3 length is 13 residues. Germline V gene data show CDR1 as GTSNPN and CDR2 as SVGIG (reference sequence). V was shortened by 8 bases and J by 2 bases, with 15 bases between the two germline ends. The CDR3 coding sequence is TGTGCCGGAGCCTCGACAGAGAACTATGGCTACACCTTC. It codes for CAGASTENYGYTF.

This clonotype was picked up many times. This sequence may be a read error, since a much larger clone differs from it by one base. V gene TRBV7-9 combines with J gene TRBJ2-1; D perhaps matches TRBD2 (6 bases). This CDR3 has 16 amino acids. Germline lookup yields CDR1 SEHNR and CDR2 FQNEAQ (reference sequence). Trimming cost V 2 bases and J 10 bases, with 21 bases left between them. This CDR3 is CASSLRVEGLQSEQFF. For the CDR3, the DNA is TGTGCCAGCAGCTTACGTGTGGAAGGACTACAAAGCGAGCAGTTCTTC.